This section outlines one T cell receptor beta chain sequence together with its context. The antigen remains unidentified. This sample stems from a study of blood T cells in healthy people across ages. Study-wide results and caveats: Strong correlation linked observed beta diversity and percent naive T cells.

Isolation yielded PBMCs, at least 7 million per sample, in every case. Trimming shortened V by 5 bases and J by 1 base, and 15 bases separated the two germline ends. CDR1 MDHEN and CDR2 SYDVKM come from the germline V gene. The CDR3 spans 15 residues. Alongside a J-beta primer mix, a sample-barcoded 5' primer served in a second PCR lasting roughly 7 to 11 cycles. Unique molecular identifiers of 12 random nucleotides labeled each cDNA. One entry per CDR3 protein results from TCRdb running MiXCR on the 5' RACE reads. The table has approximately 1.5 million distinct CDR3 sequences, almost 35% seen once; the top ten hold 10% to 12%.

This chain joins TRBV28 and TRBJ2-7; the D call may be TRBD1 or TRBD2 (5 bases each). Sequences were obtained from blood. This clonotype originated in a woman between 25 and 40 years old in good health. The CDR3, as DNA: TGTGCCAGCAGTAACCGGGGCTTAAAATCCTACGAGCAGTACTTC. This gives the protein CASSNRGLKSYEQYF.